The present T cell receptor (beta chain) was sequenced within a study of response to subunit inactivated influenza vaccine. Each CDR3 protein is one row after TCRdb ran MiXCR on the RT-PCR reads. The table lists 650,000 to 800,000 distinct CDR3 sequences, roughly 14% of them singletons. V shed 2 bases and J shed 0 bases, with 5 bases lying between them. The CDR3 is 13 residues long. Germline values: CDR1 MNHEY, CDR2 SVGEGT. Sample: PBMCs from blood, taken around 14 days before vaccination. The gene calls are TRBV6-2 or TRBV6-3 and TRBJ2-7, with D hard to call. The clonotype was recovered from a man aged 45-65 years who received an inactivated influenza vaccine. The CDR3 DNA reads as TGTGCCAGCAGTTACCAGGACTCCTACGAGCAGTACTTC. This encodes CASSYQDSYEQYF.